Listed below are T cell receptor beta chains from one sample, sequenced in a study of blood T cell repertoires in COVID-19. Clones were read by immunoSEQ multiplex PCR, and TCRdb kept only the in-frame ones, dropping some. This table has 300,000 to 400,000 clones, roughly 87% appearing once. The sample consisted of peripheral blood. The receptors shown here come from a man younger than 40 with COVID-19, enrolled during active disease. The CDR3 runs from the conserved cysteine through the conserved F or W. D genes are given only for firm matches. Expanded clones get a size class; other rows say once, few or many, or leave the size out.

D	V	J	size	DNA	CDR3
TRBD1	TRBV5-6	TRBJ2-5	-	TGTGCCAGCAGGGTTACAGGGGAAGAGACCCAGTACTTC	CASRVTGEETQYF
TRBD1	TRBV6-2/TRBV6-3	TRBJ2-1	-	TGTGCCAGCAGTCCCTCACCGACAGGGGCGACTTGGCATGAGCAGTTCTTC	CASSPSPTGATWHEQFF
TRBD1	TRBV5-1	TRBJ1-4	-	TGCGCCAGCAGTCGCCCGGGACAGGGTGATGAAAAACTGTTTTTT	CASSRPGQGDEKLFF
-	TRBV29-1	TRBJ2-7	-	TGCAGCGTTGAGGGCAGTTTGCGGGGAAGCTCCTACGAGCAGTACTTC	CSVEGSLRGSSYEQYF
TRBD2	TRBV9	TRBJ2-2	-	TGTGCCAGCAGGACTAGCGGGAACACCGGGGAGCTGTTTTTT	CASRTSGNTGELFF
TRBD1	TRBV5-1	TRBJ2-2	-	TGCGCCAGCAGCTTGCCGGGACAGGGTCCCACCGGGGAGCTGTTTTTT	CASSLPGQGPTGELFF
TRBD2	TRBV6-4	TRBJ2-3	once	TGTGCCAGCAGTGACTTGGGAGGGACGCAGTATTTT	CASSDLGGTQYF
TRBD2	TRBV19	TRBJ2-1	many	TGTGCCAGTACCATCGGCGGGGGGCTATACAATGAGCAGTTCTTC	CASTIGGGLYNEQFF
-	TRBV6-5	TRBJ1-5	-	TGTGCCAGCGCTGACAGAGCTAATCAGCCCCAGCATTTT	CASADRANQPQHF
-	TRBV5-6	TRBJ2-5	-	TGTGCCAGCAGCTTGTGGGGGAGGGAGACCCAGTACTTC	CASSLWGRETQYF
TRBD2	TRBV24-1	TRBJ2-2	-	TGTGCCACCAGTGATCCGGGACTAGCGTCTGGGGAGCTGTTTTTT	CATSDPGLASGELFF
-	TRBV18	TRBJ2-2	-	TGTGTCAGCTCACCAGATACCCGAGCCGGGGAGCTGTTTTTT	CVSSPDTRAGELFF
TRBD1	TRBV6-2/TRBV6-3	TRBJ1-1	-	TGTGCCAGCAGCAAGGAAAGGACAGGTCGGAGGGGAAACACTGAAGCTTTCTTT	CASSKERTGRRGNTEAFF
-	TRBV28	TRBJ1-1	-	TGTGCCAGCAGTTTTAACATGAACACTGAAGCTTTCTTT	CASSFNMNTEAFF
-	TRBV7-3	TRBJ1-1	-	TGTGCCAGCAGCTTAAGCGGGGTCGCTGAAGCTTTCTTT	CASSLSGVAEAFF
-	TRBV21-1	TRBJ2-1	-	TGTGCCAGCAGCAGGCGGGACTATCTTACCTACAATGAGCAGTTCTTC	CASSRRDYLTYNEQFF
-	TRBV25-1	TRBJ2-5	-	TGTGCCAGCAGTGAAAACTCCCGAGGATCCAAGACCCAGTACTTC	CASSENSRGSKTQYF
TRBD2	TRBV11-3	TRBJ2-3	-	TGTGCCAGCAGGTTTAGCGGGGGGGATACGCAGTATTTT	CASRFSGGDTQYF
TRBD1	TRBV10-3	TRBJ2-3	many	TGTGCCATCAGTGTCGGACAGGGAGACACAGATACGCAGTATTTT	CAISVGQGDTDTQYF
-	TRBV27	TRBJ2-7	-	TGTGCCAGCAGTTTAGGGCAGCGCGGGCAGCAGTACTTC	CASSLGQRGQQYF
TRBD2	TRBV15	TRBJ2-5	-	TGTGCCACCAGCAGCTCTAGCGGGGTCCCCCAAGAGACCCAGTACTTC	CATSSSSGVPQETQYF
TRBD1	TRBV18	TRBJ2-7	once	TGTGCCAGCTCACCTGGGACAGGGGGGTACGAGCAGTACTTC	CASSPGTGGYEQYF
-	TRBV6-2/TRBV6-3	TRBJ2-5	-	TGTGCCAGCAGTTACTCGACCACAGCTCAAGAGACCCAGTACTTC	CASSYSTTAQETQYF
TRBD1	TRBV5-6	TRBJ2-7	-	TGTGCCAGCAGCTTGGGGGACAGGGTTCACTCCTACGAGCAGTACTTC	CASSLGDRVHSYEQYF
-	TRBV11-1	TRBJ2-7	-	TGTGCCAGCAGCTTTGCCCAAGGGGTATCCTCCTACGAGCAGTACTTC	CASSFAQGVSSYEQYF
TRBD2	TRBV5-1	TRBJ2-3	few	TGCGCCAGCAGCTTTAGCGGGTCTAGCACAGATACGCAGTATTTT	CASSFSGSSTDTQYF
TRBD1	TRBV9	TRBJ1-6	-	TGTGCCAGCAGCACCCGGGACAGCTATAATTCACCCCTCCACTTT	CASSTRDSYNSPLHF
TRBD1	TRBV5-1	TRBJ1-2	-	TGCGCCAGCAGCTTGTCCTGGGGACAGGGGGATGGCTACACCTTC	CASSLSWGQGDGYTF
-	TRBV12-3/TRBV12-4	TRBJ2-1	-	TGTGCCAGCAGGACAACCTCCAATGAGCAGTTCTTC	CASRTTSNEQFF
-	TRBV4-1	TRBJ1-6	few	TGCGCCAGCAGCCCTAGTCCGGTGAGCTCACCCCTCCACTTT	CASSPSPVSSPLHF
-	TRBV7-2	TRBJ1-1	-	TGTGCCAGCAGCTCAAACAGGGACACCAACACTGAAGCTTTCTTT	CASSSNRDTNTEAFF
-	TRBV6-2/TRBV6-3	TRBJ1-5	once	TGTGCCAGCAGTTACCACTCGGGGGGGGACAATCAGCCCCAGCATTTT	CASSYHSGGDNQPQHF
TRBD1	TRBV3-1/TRBV3-2	TRBJ2-2	-	TGTGCCAGCAGCCAAGATAAGGGACAGGGAGTTTGGAGCGGGGAGCTGTTTTTT	CASSQDKGQGVWSGELFF
TRBD1	TRBV6-5	TRBJ2-7	-	TGTGCCAGCAGTTATGCGGCGACAGGGGGGAGCTTCGAGCAGTACTTC	CASSYAATGGSFEQYF
-	TRBV27	TRBJ2-7	-	TGTGCCAGCAGCCTGGACAGAGTAGGAGAGCAGTACTTC	CASSLDRVGEQYF
TRBD1	TRBV5-6	TRBJ2-3	-	TGTGCCAGCAGTTTATCGGGACAGGGCACAGATACGCAGTATTTT	CASSLSGQGTDTQYF
-	TRBV21-1	TRBJ2-7	-	TGTGCCAGCAGCAAAGAAGGAACAGGTGAAACCTACGAGCAGTACTTC	CASSKEGTGETYEQYF
-	TRBV9	TRBJ1-6	-	TGTGCCAGCAGCGTAGGGGCAAGTAATTCACCCCTCCACTTT	CASSVGASNSPLHF
TRBD1	TRBV5-1	TRBJ1-4	once	TGCGCCAGCAGCCCAGACCCGGGACAGGGGGGTGAAAAACTGTTTTTT	CASSPDPGQGGEKLFF
-	TRBV7-2	TRBJ2-7	-	TGTGCCAGCAGCCCCTCCCACGAGCAGTACTTC	CASSPSHEQYF
TRBD2	TRBV7-6	TRBJ2-5	-	TGTGCCAGCAGCTTAGGGTTTAGCGGGGGCTCAGGAGAGACCCAGTACTTC	CASSLGFSGGSGETQYF
-	TRBV2	TRBJ2-7	-	TGTGCCAGCAGTGAGTGGGGCATCTACGAGCAGTACTTC	CASSEWGIYEQYF
TRBD2	TRBV4-1	TRBJ2-1	-	TGCGCCAGCAGCCAAGATCGGCTAGCGGGAGGGCCGGGGTCCTACAATGAGCAGTTCTTC	CASSQDRLAGGPGSYNEQFF
-	TRBV4-3	TRBJ2-3	-	TGCGCCAGCAGCCAAGATAAGAAGAGGGCAGATACGCAGTATTTT	CASSQDKKRADTQYF
-	TRBV13	TRBJ1-1	-	TGTGCCAGCAGCTTTCGCACTGAAGCTTTCTTT	CASSFRTEAFF
TRBD2	TRBV27	TRBJ2-1	-	TGTGCCAGCAGTCCCAGGACTAGCGGGAGTTGGTCCTACAATGAGCAGTTCTTC	CASSPRTSGSWSYNEQFF
TRBD1	TRBV6-5	TRBJ2-5	-	TGTGCCAGCAGTTACCGACAGGGTCGGGAGACCCAGTACTTC	CASSYRQGRETQYF
-	TRBV18	TRBJ2-7	-	TGTGCCAGCTCACCAGCGGCGGCTTGGTACGAGCAGTACTTC	CASSPAAAWYEQYF
TRBD2	TRBV10-3	TRBJ2-6	-	TGTGCCATCGGGAGCGGGGGCGCTGGGGCCAACGTCCTGACTTTC	CAIGSGGAGANVLTF
-	TRBV12-3/TRBV12-4	TRBJ2-3	-	TGTGCCAGCAGTCCGAGGAGGGATACGCAGTATTTT	CASSPRRDTQYF
TRBD2	TRBV19	TRBJ2-1	-	TGTGCCAGTAGTAGACGTAGCGGGTACAATGAGCAGTTCTTC	CASSRRSGYNEQFF